The rows below give T cell receptor beta chains drawn from one sample of a study of T-cell reconstitution after alpha-beta-depleted transplantation in children. TCRdb called the PCR reads again in MiXCR, with one record for every CDR3 protein. The table includes 750,000 to 950,000 distinct CDR3 sequences, around 15% detected once. This specimen consisted of PBMCs, mostly from graft donor cells, obtained 360 days after TCRalphabeta/CD19-depleted stem cell transplant. The receptors were sampled from a male patient aged 5 to 17 who had a stem cell transplant for acute lymphoblastic leukemia, so the T cells may come from the graft donor. Each CDR3 is given with its conserved first and last residue.

v_gene: TRBV3-1; j_gene: TRBJ2-2; CDR3aa: CATTMGTGELFF
v_gene: TRBV7-2; j_gene: TRBJ2-3; CDR3aa: CASSFMGRGLTDTQYF
v_gene: TRBV20-1; j_gene: TRBJ2-7; CDR3aa: CSARDRVSGAYEQYF
v_gene: TRBV5-1; j_gene: TRBJ2-4; CDR3aa: CASSNLGWDIQYF
v_gene: TRBV15; j_gene: TRBJ2-5; CDR3aa: CATSRAGVRGTQYF
v_gene: TRBV9; j_gene: TRBJ2-3; CDR3aa: CASSVGQGFTDTQYF
v_gene: TRBV27; j_gene: TRBJ2-7; CDR3aa: CASAGRFGIGLYEQYF
v_gene: TRBV20-1; j_gene: TRBJ2-7; CDR3aa: CSASGSFTSSYEQYF
v_gene: TRBV29-1; j_gene: TRBJ2-4; CDR3aa: CSVLQGNIQYF
v_gene: TRBV20-1; j_gene: TRBJ2-5; CDR3aa: CSARAWTSGFFLGPETQYF
v_gene: TRBV29-1; j_gene: TRBJ2-1; CDR3aa: CSATRLAGTYNEQFF
v_gene: TRBV5-1; j_gene: TRBJ2-7; CDR3aa: CASSLANAPSNEQYF
v_gene: TRBV29-1; j_gene: TRBJ2-6; CDR3aa: CSAGTGFSSGANVLTF
v_gene: TRBV3-1; j_gene: TRBJ2-3; CDR3aa: CASSHPKELLTDTQYF
v_gene: TRBV11-1; j_gene: TRBJ2-5; CDR3aa: CASSLTSGIETQYF
v_gene: TRBV11-2; j_gene: TRBJ2-5; CDR3aa: CASSLRDRGAETQYF
v_gene: TRBV5-1; j_gene: TRBJ2-3; CDR3aa: CASSWVGGGTDTQYF
v_gene: TRBV7-9; j_gene: TRBJ1-2; CDR3aa: CASSLAQGRGGYTF
v_gene: TRBV29-1; j_gene: TRBJ1-1; CDR3aa: CSTDIMNTEAFF
v_gene: TRBV20-1; j_gene: TRBJ2-1; CDR3aa: CRAQAGTGDLAGGPSEQFF
v_gene: TRBV7-8; j_gene: TRBJ1-1; CDR3aa: CASSLAPDTGAWTEAFF
v_gene: TRBV4-1; j_gene: TRBJ2-5; CDR3aa: CASSQVADREQETQYF
v_gene: TRBV5-1; j_gene: TRBJ1-5; CDR3aa: CASSPTGNQPQHF
v_gene: TRBV14; j_gene: TRBJ2-1; CDR3aa: CASSQVKLVGWYNEQFF
v_gene: TRBV5-6; j_gene: TRBJ2-5; CDR3aa: CASSLDPGVQETQYF
v_gene: TRBV20-1; j_gene: TRBJ1-4; CDR3aa: CSARERGLVFF
v_gene: TRBV9; j_gene: TRBJ2-1; CDR3aa: CASSDRTGYNEQFF
v_gene: TRBV5-1; j_gene: TRBJ1-1; CDR3aa: CASSLQGSTNTEAFF
v_gene: TRBV5-5; j_gene: TRBJ2-3; CDR3aa: CASSSRTSADTQYF
v_gene: TRBV6-5; j_gene: TRBJ2-7; CDR3aa: CASSYSDRGGDEQYF
v_gene: TRBV20-1; j_gene: TRBJ2-1; CDR3aa: CSAPGTRGDEQFF
v_gene: TRBV15; j_gene: TRBJ2-2; CDR3aa: CATSRFRTGASGELFF
v_gene: TRBV15; j_gene: TRBJ2-7; CDR3aa: CATSRGPSGGYEQYF
v_gene: TRBV15; j_gene: TRBJ1-3; CDR3aa: CATSRDRGLQGNTIYF
v_gene: TRBV28; j_gene: TRBJ2-1; CDR3aa: CASSFRSQVAGYEQFF
v_gene: TRBV5-1; j_gene: TRBJ2-1; CDR3aa: CASSPGTGTIDYNEQFF
v_gene: TRBV12-3/TRBV12-4; j_gene: TRBJ2-7; CDR3aa: CASSLKLAGYEQYF
v_gene: TRBV7-6; j_gene: TRBJ2-1; CDR3aa: CASSLAPWTSGRSNEQFF
v_gene: TRBV4-1; j_gene: TRBJ2-5; CDR3aa: CAITEGLTLGETQYF